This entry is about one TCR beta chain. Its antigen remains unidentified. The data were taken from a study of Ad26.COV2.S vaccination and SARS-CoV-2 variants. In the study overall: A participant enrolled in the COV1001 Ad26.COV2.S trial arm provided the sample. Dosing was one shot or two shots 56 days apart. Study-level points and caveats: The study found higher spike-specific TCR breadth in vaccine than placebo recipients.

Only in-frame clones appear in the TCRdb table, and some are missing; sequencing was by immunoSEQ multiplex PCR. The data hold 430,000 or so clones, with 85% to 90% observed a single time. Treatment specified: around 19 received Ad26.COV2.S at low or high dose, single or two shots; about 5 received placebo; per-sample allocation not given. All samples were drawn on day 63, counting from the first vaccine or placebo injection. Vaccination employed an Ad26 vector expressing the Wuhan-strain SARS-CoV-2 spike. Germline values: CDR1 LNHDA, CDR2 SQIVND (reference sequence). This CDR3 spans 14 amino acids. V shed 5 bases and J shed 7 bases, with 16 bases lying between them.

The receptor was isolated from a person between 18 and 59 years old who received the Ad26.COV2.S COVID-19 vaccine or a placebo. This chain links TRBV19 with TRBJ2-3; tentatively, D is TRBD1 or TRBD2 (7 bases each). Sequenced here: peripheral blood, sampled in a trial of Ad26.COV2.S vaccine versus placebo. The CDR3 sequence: CASSSGGRGYTQYF. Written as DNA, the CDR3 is TGTGCCAGTAGTTCAGGGGGGAGGGGGTATACGCAGTATTTT.